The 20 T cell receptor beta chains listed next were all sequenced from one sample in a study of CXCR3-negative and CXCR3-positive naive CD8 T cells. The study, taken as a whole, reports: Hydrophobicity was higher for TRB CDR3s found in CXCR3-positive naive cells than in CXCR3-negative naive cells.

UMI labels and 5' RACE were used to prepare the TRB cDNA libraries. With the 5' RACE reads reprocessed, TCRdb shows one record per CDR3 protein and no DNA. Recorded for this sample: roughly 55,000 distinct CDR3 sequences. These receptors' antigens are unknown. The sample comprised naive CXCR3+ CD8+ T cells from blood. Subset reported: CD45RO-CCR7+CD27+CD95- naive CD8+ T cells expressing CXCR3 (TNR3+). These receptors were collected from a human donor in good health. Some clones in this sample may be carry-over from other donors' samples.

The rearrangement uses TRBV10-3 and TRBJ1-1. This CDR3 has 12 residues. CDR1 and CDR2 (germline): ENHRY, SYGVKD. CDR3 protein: CAIVSGRAEAFF.

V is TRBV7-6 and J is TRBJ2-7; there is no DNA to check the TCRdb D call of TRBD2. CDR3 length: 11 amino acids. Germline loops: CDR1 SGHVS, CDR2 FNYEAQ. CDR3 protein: CASGTSGAEYF.

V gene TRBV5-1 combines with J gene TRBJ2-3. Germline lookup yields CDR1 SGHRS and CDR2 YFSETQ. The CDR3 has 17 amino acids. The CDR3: CASSLYTPPTSTDTQYF.

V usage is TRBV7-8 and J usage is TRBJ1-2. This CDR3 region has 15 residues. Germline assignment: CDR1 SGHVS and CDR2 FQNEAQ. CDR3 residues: CASSLEGTPNYGYTF.

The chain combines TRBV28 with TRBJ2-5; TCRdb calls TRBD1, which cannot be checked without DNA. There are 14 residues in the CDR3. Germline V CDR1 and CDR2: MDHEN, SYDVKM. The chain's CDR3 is CASDRDRVQETQYF.

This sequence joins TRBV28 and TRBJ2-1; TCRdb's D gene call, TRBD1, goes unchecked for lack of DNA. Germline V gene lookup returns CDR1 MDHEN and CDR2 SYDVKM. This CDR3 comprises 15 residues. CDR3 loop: CASSLWTTGTSEQFF. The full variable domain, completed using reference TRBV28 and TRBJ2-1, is DVKVTQSSRYLVKRTGEKVFLECVQDMDHENMFWYRQDPGLGLRLIYFSYDVKMKEKGDIPEGYSVSREKKERFSLILESASTNQTSMYLCASSLWTTGTSEQFFGPGTRLTVL.

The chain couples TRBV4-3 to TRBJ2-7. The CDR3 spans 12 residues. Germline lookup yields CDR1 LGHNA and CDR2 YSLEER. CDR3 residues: CASSQDRDEQYF.

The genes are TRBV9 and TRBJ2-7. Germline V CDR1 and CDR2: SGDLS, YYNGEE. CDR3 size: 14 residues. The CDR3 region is CASSSEGPFYEQYF. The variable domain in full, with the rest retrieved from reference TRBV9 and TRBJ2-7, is DSGVTQTPKHLITATGQRVTLRCSPRSGDLSVYWYQQSLDQGLQFLIQYYNGEERAKGNILERFSAQQFPDLHSELNLSSLELGDSALYFCASSSEGPFYEQYFGPGTRLTVT.

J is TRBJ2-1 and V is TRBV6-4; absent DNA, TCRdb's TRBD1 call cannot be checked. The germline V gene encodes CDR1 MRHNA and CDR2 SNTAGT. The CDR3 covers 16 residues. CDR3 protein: CASSEDRAVSYNEQFF.

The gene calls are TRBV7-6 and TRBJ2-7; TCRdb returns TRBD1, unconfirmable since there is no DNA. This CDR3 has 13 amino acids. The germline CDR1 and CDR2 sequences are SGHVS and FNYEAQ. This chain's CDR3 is CASSVGPGSEQYF. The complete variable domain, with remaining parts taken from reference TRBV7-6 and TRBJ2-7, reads GAGVSQSPRYKVTKRGQDVALRCDPISGHVSLYWYRQALGQGPEFLTYFNYEAQQDKSGLPNDRFSAERPEGSISTLTIQRTEQRDSAMYRCASSVGPGSEQYFGPGTRLTVT.

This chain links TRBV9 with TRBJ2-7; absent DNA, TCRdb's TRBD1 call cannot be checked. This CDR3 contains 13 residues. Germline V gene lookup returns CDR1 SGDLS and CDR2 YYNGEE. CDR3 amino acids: CASSPGQFYEQYF. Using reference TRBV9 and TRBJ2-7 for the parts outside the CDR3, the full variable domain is DSGVTQTPKHLITATGQRVTLRCSPRSGDLSVYWYQQSLDQGLQFLIQYYNGEERAKGNILERFSAQQFPDLHSELNLSSLELGDSALYFCASSPGQFYEQYFGPGTRLTVT.

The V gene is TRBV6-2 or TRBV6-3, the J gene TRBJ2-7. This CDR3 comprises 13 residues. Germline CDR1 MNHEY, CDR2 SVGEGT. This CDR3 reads CASSYEVLYEQYF.

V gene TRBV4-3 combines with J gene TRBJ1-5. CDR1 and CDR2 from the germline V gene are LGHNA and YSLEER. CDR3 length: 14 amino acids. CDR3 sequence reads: CASSHRGSGQPQHF.

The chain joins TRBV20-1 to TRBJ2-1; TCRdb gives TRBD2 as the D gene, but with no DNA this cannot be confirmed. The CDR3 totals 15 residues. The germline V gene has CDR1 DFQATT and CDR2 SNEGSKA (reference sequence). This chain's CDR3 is CSSPKSGEKFYEQFF.

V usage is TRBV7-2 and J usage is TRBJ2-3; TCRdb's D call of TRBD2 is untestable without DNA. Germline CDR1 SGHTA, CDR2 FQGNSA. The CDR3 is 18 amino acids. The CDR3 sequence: CASSLTESAGGTTDTQYF. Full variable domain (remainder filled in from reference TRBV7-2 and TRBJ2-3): GAGVSQSPSNKVTEKGKDVELRCDPISGHTALYWYRQSLGQGLEFLIYFQGNSAPDKSGLPSDRFSAERTGGSVSTLTIQRTQQEDSAVYLCASSLTESAGGTTDTQYFGPGTRLTVL.

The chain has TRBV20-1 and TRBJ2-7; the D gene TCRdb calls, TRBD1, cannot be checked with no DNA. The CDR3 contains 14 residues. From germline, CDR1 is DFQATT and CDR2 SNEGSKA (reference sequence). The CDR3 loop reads CSARGGTGDYEQYF.

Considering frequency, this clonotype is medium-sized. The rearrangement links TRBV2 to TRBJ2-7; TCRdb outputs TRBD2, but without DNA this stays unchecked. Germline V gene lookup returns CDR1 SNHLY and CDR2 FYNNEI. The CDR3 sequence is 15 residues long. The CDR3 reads CASSENGVTLDEQYF.

CDR3 amino acids: CASSIRLGRQQETQYF. V and J are TRBV5-4 and TRBJ2-5; the D call of TRBD1 rests on TCRdb alone, since no DNA is present to check it. From germline, CDR1 is SGHNT and CDR2 YYREEE (reference sequence). The CDR3 totals 16 residues.

CDR3 loop: CASQIGANEQFF. The chain joins TRBV25-1 to TRBJ2-1; without DNA, the TCRdb call of TRBD1 cannot be checked. Germline V gene sequence: CDR1 MGHDK, CDR2 SYGVNS. The CDR3 has 12 amino acids. The full variable domain, with the rest looked up from reference TRBV25-1 and TRBJ2-1, is EADIYQTPRYLVIGTGKKITLECSQTMGHDKMYWYQQDPGMELHLIHYSYGVNSTEKGDLSSESTVSRIRTEHFPLTLESARPSHTSQYLCASQIGANEQFFGPGTRLTVL.

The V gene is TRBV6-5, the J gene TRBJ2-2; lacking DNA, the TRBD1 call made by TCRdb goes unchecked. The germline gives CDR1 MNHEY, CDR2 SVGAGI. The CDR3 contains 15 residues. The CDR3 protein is CASSQGQGATGELFF.